Sequencing of this T cell receptor beta chain was carried out in a study of blood T cell repertoires in COVID-19. On the study more broadly: The United States, Italy and Spain provided the acute and convalescent COVID-19 samples. In each case, the material was cDNA or gDNA derived from T cells, B-cell-depleted T cells, or PBMCs.

As processed by the authors: Estimated nucleated cell counts came from reference gene primer amplification. Some clones are missing from TCRdb's copy, which holds only in-frame ones; the method was immunoSEQ multiplex PCR. V, J and clone size were drawn from that table, and D and trimming were deduced from the DNA. The sample lists some 110,000 clones; under 80% were seen once. V lost 3 bases and J 0 bases, leaving 21 bases between the germline ends. Germline V CDR1 and CDR2: KGHSH, LQKENI. This CDR3 comprises 19 residues. This receptor was obtained from a middle-aged man with acute or convalescent COVID-19. The chain has TRBV18 and TRBJ1-3; the D gene is possibly TRBD1 (5 bases). Sequenced sample: peripheral blood. This chain's CDR3 is CASSPFLVRQGASGNTIYF. The CDR3, as DNA: TGTGCCAGCTCACCTTTCCTAGTGAGGCAGGGCGCCTCTGGAAACACCATATATTTT.